This T cell receptor (beta chain) came from a study of blood T cell repertoires in COVID-19. Overall study context: Acute-phase and convalescent COVID-19 samples originated in the United States, Italy and Spain.

The V and J ends lost 8 bases and 4 bases respectively, with 12 bases between them. The CDR3 is made up of 13 amino acids. The germline V gene encodes CDR1 MNHEY and CDR2 SVGAGI. As processed by the authors: Reference gene primer amplification in the assay estimated nucleated cell counts. TCRdb's table, derived via immunoSEQ multiplex PCR, lists solely in-frame clones and lacks some. That table gives V, J and clone size, and the DNA gave D and trimming. This sample carries 300,000 to 400,000 clones, around nine tenths of them seen once, and the ten largest clones take 0.95% to 1%. A single count supports this clone. Participants were aged roughly 18 to 100 years from around 24 US areas. Participants had their cohort set by participant-reported clinical history.

The V gene is TRBV6-5, the J gene TRBJ1-5; possibly TRBD1 for D (5 bases). This TCR was recovered from a woman between 25 and 40 years old with acute COVID-19. The sample consisted of PBMCs or T cells enriched from blood (not recorded which). CDR3: CASCNQGNQPQHF. CDR3 DNA sequence: TGTGCCAGCTGCAACCAGGGTAATCAGCCCCAGCATTTT.